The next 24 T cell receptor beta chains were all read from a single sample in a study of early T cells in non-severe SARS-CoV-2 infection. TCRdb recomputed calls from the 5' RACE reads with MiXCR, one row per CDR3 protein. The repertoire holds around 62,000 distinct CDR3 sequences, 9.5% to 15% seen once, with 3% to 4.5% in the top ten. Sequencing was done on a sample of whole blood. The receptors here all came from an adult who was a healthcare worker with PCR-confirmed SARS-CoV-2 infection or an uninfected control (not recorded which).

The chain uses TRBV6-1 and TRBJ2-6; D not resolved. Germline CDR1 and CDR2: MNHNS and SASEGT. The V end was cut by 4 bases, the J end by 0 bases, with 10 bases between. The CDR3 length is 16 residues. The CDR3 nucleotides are TGTGCCAGCAGTGCCCGAAGGAGCTCTGGGGCCAACGTCCTGACTTTC. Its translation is CASSARRSSGANVLTF.

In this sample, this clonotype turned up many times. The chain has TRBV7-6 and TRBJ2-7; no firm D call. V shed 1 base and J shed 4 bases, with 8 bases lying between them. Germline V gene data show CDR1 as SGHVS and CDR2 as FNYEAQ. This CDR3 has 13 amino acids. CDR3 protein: CASSLEIGYEQYF. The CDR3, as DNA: TGTGCCAGCAGCTTAGAAATTGGATACGAGCAGTACTTC.

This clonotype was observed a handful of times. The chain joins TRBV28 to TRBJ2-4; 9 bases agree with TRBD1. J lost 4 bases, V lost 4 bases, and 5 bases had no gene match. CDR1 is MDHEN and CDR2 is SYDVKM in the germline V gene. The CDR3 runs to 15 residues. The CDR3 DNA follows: TGTGCCAGCAGTTCCTCCGGGACAGGGAAAAACATTCAGTACTTC. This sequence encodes CASSSSGTGKNIQYF.

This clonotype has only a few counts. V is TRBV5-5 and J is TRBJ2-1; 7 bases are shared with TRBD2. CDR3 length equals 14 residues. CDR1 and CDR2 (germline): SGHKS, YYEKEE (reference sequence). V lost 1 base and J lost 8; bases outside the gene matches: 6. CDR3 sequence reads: CASSLRREPYEQFF. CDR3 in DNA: TGTGCCAGCAGCTTGAGGCGGGAGCCATATGAGCAGTTCTTC.

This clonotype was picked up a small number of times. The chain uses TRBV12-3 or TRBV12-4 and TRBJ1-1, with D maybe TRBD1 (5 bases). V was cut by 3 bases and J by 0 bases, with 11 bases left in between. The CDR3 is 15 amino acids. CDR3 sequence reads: CASSFPQGMNTEAFF. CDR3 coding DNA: TGTGCCAGCAGTTTCCCCCAGGGAATGAACACTGAAGCTTTCTTT.

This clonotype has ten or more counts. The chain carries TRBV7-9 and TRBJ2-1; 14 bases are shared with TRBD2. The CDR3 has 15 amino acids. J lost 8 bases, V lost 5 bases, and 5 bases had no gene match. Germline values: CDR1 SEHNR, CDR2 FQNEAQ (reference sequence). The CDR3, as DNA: TGTGCCAGCAGCCCCGGGACTAGCGGGAGCGATGAGCAGTTCTTC. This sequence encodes CASSPGTSGSDEQFF.

The CDR3 protein is CSVEGTSGTDTQYF. The CDR3 DNA sequence: TGCAGCGTTGAAGGGACTAGCGGGACAGATACGCAGTATTTT. The rearrangement links TRBV29-1 to TRBJ2-3; 11 nucleotides match TRBD2. Germline CDR1 reads SQVTM; CDR2 reads ANQGSEA. J lost 3 bases, V lost 1 base, and 0 bases had no gene match. The CDR3 is 14 amino acids.

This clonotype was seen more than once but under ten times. The CDR3 protein is CASSSGTSGPNEQFF. Written as DNA, the CDR3 is TGTGCCAGCAGCTCGGGGACTAGCGGTCCCAATGAGCAGTTCTTC. V and J are TRBV7-6 and TRBJ2-1; TRBD2 aligns across 11 bases. Losses at the gene ends were 4 bases for V and 6 bases for J; bases not matched to a gene: 5. This CDR3 has 15 residues. Germline assignment: CDR1 SGHVS and CDR2 FNYEAQ.

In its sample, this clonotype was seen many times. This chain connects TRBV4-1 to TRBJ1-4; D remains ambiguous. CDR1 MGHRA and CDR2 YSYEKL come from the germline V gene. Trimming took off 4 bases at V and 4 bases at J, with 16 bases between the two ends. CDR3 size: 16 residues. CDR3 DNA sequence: TGCGCCAGCAGCCCGTTCCCCCAGGTTGTTAATGAAAAACTGTTTTTT. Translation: CASSPFPQVVNEKLFF.

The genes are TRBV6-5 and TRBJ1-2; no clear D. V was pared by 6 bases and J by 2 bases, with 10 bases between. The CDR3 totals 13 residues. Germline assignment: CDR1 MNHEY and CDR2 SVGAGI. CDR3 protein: CASREDGNYGYTF. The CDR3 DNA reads TGTGCCAGCAGAGAAGACGGGAACTATGGCTACACCTTC.

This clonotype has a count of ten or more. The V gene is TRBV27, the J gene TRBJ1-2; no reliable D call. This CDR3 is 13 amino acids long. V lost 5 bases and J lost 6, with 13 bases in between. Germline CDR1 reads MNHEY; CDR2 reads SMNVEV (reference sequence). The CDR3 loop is CASSLRGSHGYTF. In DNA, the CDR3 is TGTGCCAGCAGTCTGCGAGGTAGTCATGGCTACACCTTC.

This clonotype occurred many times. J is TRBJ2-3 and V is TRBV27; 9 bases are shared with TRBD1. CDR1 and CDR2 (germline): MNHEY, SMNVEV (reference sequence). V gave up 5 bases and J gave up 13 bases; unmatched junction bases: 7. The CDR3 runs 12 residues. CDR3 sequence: CASSLQGDREYF. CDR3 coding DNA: TGTGCCAGCAGTCTCCAGGGGGACAGGGAGTATTTT.

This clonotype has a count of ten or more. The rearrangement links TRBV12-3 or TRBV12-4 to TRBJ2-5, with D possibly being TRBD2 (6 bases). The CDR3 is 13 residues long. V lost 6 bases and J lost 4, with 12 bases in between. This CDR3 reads CASRTGTGETQYF. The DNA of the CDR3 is TGTGCCAGCAGAACCGGGACTGGAGAGACCCAGTACTTC.

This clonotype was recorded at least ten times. The CDR3 is CASSWDRGPYEQYF. CDR3 DNA sequence: TGTGCCAGCAGTTGGGACAGGGGGCCCTACGAGCAGTACTTC. The V and J genes are TRBV28 and TRBJ2-7; TRBD1 aligns across 12 bases. The V segment lost 4 bases and the J segment 2 bases; nucleotides outside the gene matches: 0. Germline CDR1 reads MDHEN; CDR2 reads SYDVKM. The CDR3 runs 14 residues. The full variable domain, with the rest looked up from reference TRBV28 and TRBJ2-7, is DVKVTQSSRYLVKRTGEKVFLECVQDMDHENMFWYRQDPGLGLRLIYFSYDVKMKEKGDIPEGYSVSREKKERFSLILESASTNQTSMYLCASSWDRGPYEQYFGPGTRLTVT.

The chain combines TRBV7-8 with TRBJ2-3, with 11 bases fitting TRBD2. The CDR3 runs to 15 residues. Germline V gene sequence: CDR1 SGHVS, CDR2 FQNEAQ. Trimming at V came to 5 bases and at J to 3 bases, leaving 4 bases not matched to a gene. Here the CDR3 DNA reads TGTGCCAGCAGCCGACTAGCGGGACGGACAGATACGCAGTATTTT. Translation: CASSRLAGRTDTQYF.

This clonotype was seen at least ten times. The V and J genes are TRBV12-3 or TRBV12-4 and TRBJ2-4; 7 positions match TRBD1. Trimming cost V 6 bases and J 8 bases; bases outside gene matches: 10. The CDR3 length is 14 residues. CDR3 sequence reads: CASSPDRVGDIQYF. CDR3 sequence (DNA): TGTGCCAGCAGCCCTGACAGGGTGGGGGACATTCAGTACTTC.

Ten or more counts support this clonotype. For the CDR3, the DNA is TGCAGTGCTGTAGCGGGACCTGCTAGCTACGAGCAGTACTTC. As protein: CSAVAGPASYEQYF. V is TRBV20-1 and J is TRBJ2-7, with 8 bases identical to TRBD2. V was clipped by 5 bases and J by 3 bases; unmatched bases: 9. CDR3 length equals 14 residues. Germline lookup yields CDR1 DFQATT and CDR2 SNEGSKA (reference sequence).

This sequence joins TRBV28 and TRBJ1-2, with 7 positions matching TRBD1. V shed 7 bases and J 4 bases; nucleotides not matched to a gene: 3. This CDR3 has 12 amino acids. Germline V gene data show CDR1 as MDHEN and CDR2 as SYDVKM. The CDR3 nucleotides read TGTGCCAGCACCAGGGGGGGCTATGGCTACACCTTC. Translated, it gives CASTRGGYGYTF.

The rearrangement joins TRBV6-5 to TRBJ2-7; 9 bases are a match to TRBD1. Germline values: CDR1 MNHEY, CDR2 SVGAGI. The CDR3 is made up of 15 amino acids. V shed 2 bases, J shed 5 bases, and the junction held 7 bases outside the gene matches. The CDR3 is CASSYATGTGHEQYF. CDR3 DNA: TGTGCCAGCAGTTACGCGACCGGGACAGGGCACGAGCAGTACTTC.

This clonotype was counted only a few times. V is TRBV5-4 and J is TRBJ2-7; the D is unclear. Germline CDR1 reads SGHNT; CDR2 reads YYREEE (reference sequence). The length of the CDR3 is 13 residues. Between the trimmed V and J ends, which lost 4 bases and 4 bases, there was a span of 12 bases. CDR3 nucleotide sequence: TGTGCCAGCAGCCCCGGCAGTATTTACGAGCAGTACTTC. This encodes CASSPGSIYEQYF. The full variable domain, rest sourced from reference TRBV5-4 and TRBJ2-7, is ETGVTQSPTHLIKTRGQQVTLRCSSQSGHNTVSWYQQALGQGPQFIFQYYREEENGRGNFPPRFSGLQFPNYSSELNVNALELDDSALYLCASSPGSIYEQYFGPGTRLTVT.

CDR3 sequence reads: CSAGEGGTNYGYTF. The CDR3 DNA reads as TGCAGTGCTGGGGAAGGCGGAACTAACTATGGCTACACCTTC. The chain recombines TRBV20-1 with TRBJ1-2; unclear D gene. The V end lost 5 bases, the J end lost 0 bases, and 13 bases lay between the germline ends. Germline lookup yields CDR1 DFQATT and CDR2 SNEGSKA (reference sequence). The CDR3 length is 14 residues.

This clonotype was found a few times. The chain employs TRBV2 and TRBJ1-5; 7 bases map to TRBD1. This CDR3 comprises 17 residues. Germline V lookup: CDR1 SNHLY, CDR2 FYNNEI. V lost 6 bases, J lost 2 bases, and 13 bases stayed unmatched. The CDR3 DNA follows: TGTGCCAGCAGCGTTCCAGGGGGAAATCGTGGCAATCAGCCCCAGCATTTT. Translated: CASSVPGGNRGNQPQHF.

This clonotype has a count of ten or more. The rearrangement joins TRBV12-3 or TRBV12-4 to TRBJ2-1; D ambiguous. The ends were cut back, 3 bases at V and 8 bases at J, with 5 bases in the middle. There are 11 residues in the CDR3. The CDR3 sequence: CASSLLDEQFF. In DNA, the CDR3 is TGTGCCAGCAGTTTGTTAGATGAGCAGTTCTTC.

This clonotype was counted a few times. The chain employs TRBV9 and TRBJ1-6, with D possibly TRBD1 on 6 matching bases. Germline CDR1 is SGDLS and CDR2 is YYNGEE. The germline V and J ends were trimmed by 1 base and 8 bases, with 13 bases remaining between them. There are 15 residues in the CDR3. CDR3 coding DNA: TGTGCCAGCAGCGTAAGACCGCAGGGGCATTCACCCCTCCACTTT. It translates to CASSVRPQGHSPLHF.